Listed below are T cell receptor beta chains from one sample, sequenced in a study of shared clonotypes between healthy human individuals. TCRdb keeps only in-frame clones here, not all; method: immunoSEQ multiplex PCR. The table has fewer than 700,000 clones, roughly four fifths seen once; the top ten hold about 12%. The specimen sequenced was PBMCs. These receptors all stem from a woman aged 40-49 years in good health. Some clones in this sample may be carry-over from other donors' samples. Both conserved end residues are part of each CDR3. Fields, in order: J gene, clone size, D gene, V gene, CDR3 DNA, CDR3 protein. D genes are given only for firm matches. Clone size, where shown, is once, few, many, or a class for clones that have expanded.

>TRBJ2-5|.|.|TRBV7-9
TGTGCCAGCAGCCCCCCAGAGACCCAGTACTTC
CASSPPETQYF
>TRBJ2-1|.|TRBD2|TRBV7-9
TGTGCCAGCAGCTTAGCGCTTGGGACTAGCGGGAGAGGTGATGAGCAGTTCTTC
CASSLALGTSGRGDEQFF
>TRBJ2-1|.|.|TRBV2
TGTGCCAGCAGTGGAGGAGCCTGGAGCAATGAGCAGTTCTTC
CASSGGAWSNEQFF
>TRBJ2-3|.|TRBD1|TRBV5-1
TGCGCCAGCAGCTCGAGGACAGGTACGCAGTATTTT
CASSSRTGTQYF
>TRBJ1-1|once|.|TRBV28
TGTGCCAGCAGTTCCTTAAGACAGACTATCGCTGAAGCTTTCTTT
CASSSLRQTIAEAFF
>TRBJ1-4|.|.|TRBV9
TGTGCCAGCAGCGTAGAGATGGGTGAAAAACTGTTTTTT
CASSVEMGEKLFF
>TRBJ2-1|.|.|TRBV5-1
TGCGCCGGGCGGGACTCCCCAAGGGATGAGCAGTTCTTC
CAGRDSPRDEQFF
>TRBJ1-1|.|.|TRBV7-2
TGTGCCAGCACCTCCCTCCGTGAGGGGGGCACTGAAGCTTTCTTT
CASTSLREGGTEAFF
>TRBJ1-1|.|TRBD1|TRBV4-2
TGTGCCAGCAGCCCAAAAATGGGACAGGGAGGGCGGATGAACACTGAAGCTTTCTTT
CASSPKMGQGGRMNTEAFF
>TRBJ2-5|.|.|TRBV19
TGTGCCAGTAGTATAGGAATCGGGGGGACCCAGTACTTC
CASSIGIGGTQYF
>TRBJ2-1|many|.|TRBV7-2
TGTGCCAGCAGCCCCACCCCGGGGGAGCAGTTCTTC
CASSPTPGEQFF